This T cell receptor beta chain was retrieved from a study of blood T cell repertoires in COVID-19. Study-level information: Sources were T cells, B-cell-depleted T cells, or PBMCs; the material itself was cDNA or gDNA.

The CDR3 is 14 amino acids. V lost 4 bases and J 4 bases, leaving 11 bases between the germline ends. The V gene's germline CDR1 is KGHDR and CDR2 SFDVKD. Original handling: Amplifying reference gene primers gave estimates of nucleated cell counts. Using immunoSEQ multiplex PCR, the repertoire was profiled, and TCRdb retains in-frame clones only, with some absent. V, J and clone size reflect that table, while D and trimming were determined from the DNA. The table has 470,000 or so clones, approximately 85% seen once. This TCR derives from a human donor in a cohort sampled during active COVID-19. The sample was peripheral blood. V and J are TRBV24-1 and TRBJ2-3; no clear D gene. In DNA, the CDR3 is TGTGCCACCAGTGAAGCCTGGAGAGCAGATACGCAGTATTTT. Encoded protein: CATSEAWRADTQYF.